This TCR beta chain derives from a study of blood T cell repertoires in COVID-19. The overall study: Samples of COVID-19 (acute and convalescent) were obtained from the United States, Italy and Spain.

The cohort comprised adults aged roughly 18 to 95 years residing in 24 US areas. The study assigned cohorts using participant-reported clinical history. As handled by the study authors: Nucleated cell counts were estimated from reference gene primer amplification. TCRdb's copy holds only in-frame clones and misses some; the assay was immunoSEQ multiplex PCR. That table is the source of V, J and clone size, and D and trimming were worked out from the DNA. The sample holds under 450,000 clones; more than 85% are singletons and the top ten take about 0.86%. The ends were cut back, 1 base at V and 6 bases at J, with 7 bases in the middle. This CDR3 is 12 amino acids long. Germline CDR1 is LGHDT and CDR2 is YNNKEL (reference sequence).

The clonotype was recovered from a woman between 35 and 50 years old who had been exposed to COVID-19. The chain combines TRBV3-1 (or the pseudogene TRBV3-2) with TRBJ2-7, with D unclear. The specimen sequenced was PBMCs or T cells enriched from blood (not recorded which). CDR3 protein: CASSQGSREQYF. CDR3 sequence (DNA): TGTGCCAGCAGCCAAGGTTCGCGCGAGCAGTACTTC.